This is a list of T cell receptor beta chains from one sample in a study of blood T cell repertoires in COVID-19. This table comes from immunoSEQ multiplex PCR, and its TCRdb copy is limited to in-frame clones, with some not included. Here the sample spans 200,000 to 250,000 clones, 87% being singletons. The sample comprised PBMCs or T cells enriched from blood (not recorded which). The receptors originated from a man younger than 45 who had recovered from COVID-19. CDR3s include the opening cysteine and the closing phenylalanine or tryptophan. The order of the fields is D gene, V gene, clone size, J gene, CDR3 DNA, CDR3 protein. The D gene is left open where the match is weak. Part of the rows lack a size; the others show once, few, many or a class for expanded clones.

NA	TRBV28	NA	TRBJ1-2	TGTGCCAGCAGTTCTTACAGGGAACCCCTCGTGAGCTACACCTTC	CASSSYREPLVSYTF
TRBD1	TRBV10-1	NA	TRBJ1-5	TGCGCCTGCAAGGGGGGGACAGGGGCCTTTTTTAGCAATCAGCCCCAGCATTTT	CACKGGTGAFFSNQPQHF
TRBD1	TRBV19	NA	TRBJ1-2	TGTGCCAGTAGTTTCGGACAGGGAGGGTATGGCTACACCTTC	CASSFGQGGYGYTF
NA	TRBV29-1	once	TRBJ1-2	TGCAGCGTCGTAGGGGGTAGAGGCTACACCTTC	CSVVGGRGYTF
NA	TRBV18	NA	TRBJ1-3	TGTGCCAGCTCACCCAGGGTCGCGCAGGGAAACACCATATATTTT	CASSPRVAQGNTIYF
TRBD1	TRBV27	NA	TRBJ1-1	TGTGCCAGCAGTGCCCAGGGGGTAGGCACTGAAGCTTTCTTT	CASSAQGVGTEAFF
TRBD2	TRBV30	NA	TRBJ2-2	TGTGCCTGGAGTGTGACACTAGCGGCGAACACCGGGGAGCTGTTTTTT	CAWSVTLAANTGELFF
NA	TRBV5-1	once	TRBJ2-5	TGCGCCAGCAGCTTGCTAGGATTAAGGGAGACCCAGTACTTC	CASSLLGLRETQYF
TRBD2	TRBV4-1	many	TRBJ2-1	TGCGCCAGCAGCCAACAAGGACTAGCGGCCTCCCAGTTCTTC	CASSQQGLAASQFF
NA	TRBV19	NA	TRBJ2-7	TGTGCCAGCCCCATGGGGCCGACGTCCTACGAGCAGTACTTC	CASPMGPTSYEQYF
NA	TRBV29-1	NA	TRBJ1-1	TGCAGCGTTTTGAGCTACACTGAAGCTTTCTTT	CSVLSYTEAFF
NA	TRBV5-1	once	TRBJ1-3	TGCGCCAGCAGAGATAGACAGGGAAACACCATATATTTT	CASRDRQGNTIYF
TRBD1	TRBV30	once	TRBJ1-3	TGTGCCTGGGACAGGGGGTCTGGAAACACCATATATTTT	CAWDRGSGNTIYF
NA	TRBV3-1/TRBV3-2	once	TRBJ2-2	TGTGCCAGCAGCCCCTCTGGTCAGGGGTCCGGGGAGCTGTTTTTT	CASSPSGQGSGELFF
TRBD1	TRBV5-4	NA	TRBJ2-5	TGTGCCAGCAGCTTGGGACAGGGAAGAAAGACCCAGTACTTC	CASSLGQGRKTQYF
TRBD1	TRBV6-2/TRBV6-3	NA	TRBJ1-5	TGTGCCAGCAGCCGACAGGGGTCTCCTGAGTGGCCCCAGCATTTT	CASSRQGSPEWPQHF
NA	TRBV9	NA	TRBJ1-3	TGTGCCATCCCAAAGGGGGGGGCCATAAGTTCTGGAAACACCATATATTTT	CAIPKGGAISSGNTIYF
NA	TRBV3-1/TRBV3-2	once	TRBJ1-2	TGTGCCAGCAGCCAAGGGGACGGGGGAACCTCCTTC	CASSQGDGGTSF
NA	TRBV6-5	NA	TRBJ1-3	TGTGCCAGCAGTCGGACCGGGGACTCTGGAAACACCATATATTTT	CASSRTGDSGNTIYF
TRBD1	TRBV2	NA	TRBJ1-2	TGTGCCAGCAGTGGTTCAGGGGGCGACTATGGCTACACCTTC	CASSGSGGDYGYTF
NA	TRBV3-1/TRBV3-2	few	TRBJ1-5	TGTGCCAGTGGGCTCCAACGCAATCAGCCCCAGCATTTT	CASGLQRNQPQHF
NA	TRBV5-6	NA	TRBJ1-2	TGTGCCAGCAGCCTCTTGGGAGGCCAGGATGGGAAAAACTATGGCTACACCTTC	CASSLLGGQDGKNYGYTF